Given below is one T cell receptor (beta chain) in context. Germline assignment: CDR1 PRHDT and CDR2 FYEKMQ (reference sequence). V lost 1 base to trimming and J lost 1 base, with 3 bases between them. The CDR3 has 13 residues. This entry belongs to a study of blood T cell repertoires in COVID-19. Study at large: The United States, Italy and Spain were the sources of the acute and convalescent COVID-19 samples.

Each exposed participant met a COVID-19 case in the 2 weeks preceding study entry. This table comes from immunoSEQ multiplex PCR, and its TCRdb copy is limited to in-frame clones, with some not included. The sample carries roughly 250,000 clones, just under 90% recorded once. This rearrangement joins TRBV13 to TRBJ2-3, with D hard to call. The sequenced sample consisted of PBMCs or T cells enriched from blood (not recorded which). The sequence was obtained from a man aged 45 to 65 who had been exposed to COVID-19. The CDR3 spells CASSLAGTDTQYF. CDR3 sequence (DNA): TGTGCCAGCAGCTTAGCGGGCACAGATACGCAGTATTTT.